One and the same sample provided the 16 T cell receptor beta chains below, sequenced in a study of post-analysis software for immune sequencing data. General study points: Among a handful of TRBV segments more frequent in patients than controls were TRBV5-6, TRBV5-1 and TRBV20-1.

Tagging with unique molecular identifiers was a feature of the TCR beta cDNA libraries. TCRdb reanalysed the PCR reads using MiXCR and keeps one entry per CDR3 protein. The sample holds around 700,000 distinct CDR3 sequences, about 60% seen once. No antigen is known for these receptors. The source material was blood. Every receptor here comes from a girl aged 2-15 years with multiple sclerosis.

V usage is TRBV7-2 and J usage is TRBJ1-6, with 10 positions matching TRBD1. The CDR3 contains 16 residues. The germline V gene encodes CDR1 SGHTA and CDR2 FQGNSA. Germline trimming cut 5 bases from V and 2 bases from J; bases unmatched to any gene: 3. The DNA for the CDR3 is TGTGCCAGCAGCCGGGACAGGGGTGCCTATAATTCACCCCTCCACTTT. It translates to CASSRDRGAYNSPLHF.

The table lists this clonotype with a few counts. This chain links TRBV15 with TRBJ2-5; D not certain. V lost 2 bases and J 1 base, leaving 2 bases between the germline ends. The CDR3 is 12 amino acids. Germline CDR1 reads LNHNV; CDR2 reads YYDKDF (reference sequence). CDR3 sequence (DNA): TGTGCCACCAGCAGATCCCAAGAGACCCAGTACTTC. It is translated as CATSRSQETQYF.

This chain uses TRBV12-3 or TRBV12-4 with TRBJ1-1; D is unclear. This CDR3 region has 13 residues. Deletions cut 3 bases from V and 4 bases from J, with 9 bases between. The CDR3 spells CASSFRRSTEAFF. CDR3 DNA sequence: TGTGCCAGCAGTTTTAGGCGGTCCACTGAAGCTTTCTTT.

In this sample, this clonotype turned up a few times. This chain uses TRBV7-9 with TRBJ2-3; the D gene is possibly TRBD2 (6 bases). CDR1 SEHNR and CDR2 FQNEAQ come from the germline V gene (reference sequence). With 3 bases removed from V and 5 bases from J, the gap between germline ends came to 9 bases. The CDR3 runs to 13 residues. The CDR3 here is CASSFGGEDTQYF. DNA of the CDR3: TGTGCCAGCAGCTTCGGCGGGGAAGATACGCAGTATTTT.

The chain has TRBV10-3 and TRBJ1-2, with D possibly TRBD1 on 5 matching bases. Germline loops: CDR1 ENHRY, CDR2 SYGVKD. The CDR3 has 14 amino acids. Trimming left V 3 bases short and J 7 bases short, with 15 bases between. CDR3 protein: CAISEPTGTSGYTF. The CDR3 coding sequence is TGTGCCATCAGTGAACCCACTGGGACGTCTGGCTACACCTTC.

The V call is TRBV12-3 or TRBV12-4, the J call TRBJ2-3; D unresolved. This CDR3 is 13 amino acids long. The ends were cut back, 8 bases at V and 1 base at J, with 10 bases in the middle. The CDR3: CASGAIRTDTQYF. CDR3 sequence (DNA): TGTGCCAGCGGAGCTATCCGCACAGATACGCAGTATTTT.

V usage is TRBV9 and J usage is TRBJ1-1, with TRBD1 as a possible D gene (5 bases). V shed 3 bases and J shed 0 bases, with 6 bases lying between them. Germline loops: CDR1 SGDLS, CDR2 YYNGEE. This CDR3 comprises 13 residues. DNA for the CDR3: TGTGCCAGCAGCGCGGGGGTGAACACTGAAGCTTTCTTT. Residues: CASSAGVNTEAFF.

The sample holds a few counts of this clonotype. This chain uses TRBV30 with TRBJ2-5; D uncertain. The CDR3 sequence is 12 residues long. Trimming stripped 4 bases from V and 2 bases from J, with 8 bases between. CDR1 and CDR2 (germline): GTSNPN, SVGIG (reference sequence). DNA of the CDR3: TGTGCCTGGAATGTCGGACAAGAGACCCAGTACTTC. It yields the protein CAWNVGQETQYF.

This CDR3 is CASSQGTPVGKTQYF. DNA of the CDR3: TGTGCCAGCAGCCAAGGGACACCGGTGGGGAAGACCCAGTACTTC. This rearrangement joins TRBV3-1 to TRBJ2-7; weak D call: TRBD1 (5 bases). The J call may not be correct, given that the DNA end is closer to TRBJ2-5. CDR3 length: 15 amino acids. Germline CDR1 and CDR2: LGHDT and YNNKEL (reference sequence).

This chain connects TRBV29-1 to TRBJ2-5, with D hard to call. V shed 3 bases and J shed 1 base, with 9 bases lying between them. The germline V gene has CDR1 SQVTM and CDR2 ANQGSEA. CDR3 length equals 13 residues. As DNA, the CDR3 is TGCAGCGTTGAGGGCCAAGGCCAAGAGACCCAGTACTTC. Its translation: CSVEGQGQETQYF.

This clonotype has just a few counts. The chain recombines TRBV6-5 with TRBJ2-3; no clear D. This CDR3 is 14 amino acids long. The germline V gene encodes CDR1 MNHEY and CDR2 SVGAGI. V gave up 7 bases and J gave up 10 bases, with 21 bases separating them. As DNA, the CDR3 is TGTGCCAGCACCGAAAGGACGGCCCTTGGCGCGCAGTATTTT. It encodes CASTERTALGAQYF.

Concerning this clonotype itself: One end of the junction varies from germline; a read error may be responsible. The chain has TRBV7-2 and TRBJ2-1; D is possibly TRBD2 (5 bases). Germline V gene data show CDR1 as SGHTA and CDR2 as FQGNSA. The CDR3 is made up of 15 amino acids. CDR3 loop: CVSSLVGGGHNEQFF. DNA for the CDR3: TGTGTCAGCAGCTTAGTTGGAGGCGGACACAATGAGCAGTTCTTC.

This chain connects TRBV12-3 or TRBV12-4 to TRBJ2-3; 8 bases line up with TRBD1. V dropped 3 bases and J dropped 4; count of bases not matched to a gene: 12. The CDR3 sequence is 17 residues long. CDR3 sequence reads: CASSFWALTGGADTQYF. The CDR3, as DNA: TGTGCCAGCAGTTTTTGGGCTCTTACAGGGGGAGCAGATACGCAGTATTTT.

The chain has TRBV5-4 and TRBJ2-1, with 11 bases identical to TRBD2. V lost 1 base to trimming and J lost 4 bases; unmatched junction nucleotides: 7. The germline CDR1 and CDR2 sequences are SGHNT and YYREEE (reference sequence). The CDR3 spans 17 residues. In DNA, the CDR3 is TGTGCCAGCAGCTTGACCCTTACTAGCGGGAGTTACAATGAGCAGTTCTTC. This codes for CASSLTLTSGSYNEQFF.

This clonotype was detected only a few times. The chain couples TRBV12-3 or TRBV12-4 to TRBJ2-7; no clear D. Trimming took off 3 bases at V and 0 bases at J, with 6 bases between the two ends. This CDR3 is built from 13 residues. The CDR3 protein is CASSLQYSYEQYF. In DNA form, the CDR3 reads TGTGCCAGCAGTTTGCAGTACTCCTACGAGCAGTACTTC.

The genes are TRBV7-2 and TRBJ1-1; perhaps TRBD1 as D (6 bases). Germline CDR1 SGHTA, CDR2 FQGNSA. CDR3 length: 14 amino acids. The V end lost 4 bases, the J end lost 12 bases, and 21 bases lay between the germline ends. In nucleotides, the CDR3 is TGTGCCAGCAGCTCCGACCCGGGACACCTCGCGACTTTCTTT. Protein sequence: CASSSDPGHLATFF.